The T cell receptor (beta chain) under discussion was sequenced for a study of blood T cell repertoires in COVID-19. Study processing details: Cell counts per sample came from amplifying reference gene primers. The protocol was immunoSEQ multiplex PCR, while the TCRdb copy is restricted to in-frame clones and leaves out a portion. V, J and clone size derive from that table, while D and trimming were established from the DNA sequence. The sample holds almost 300,000 clones; just under 90% are singletons and the top ten take roughly 11%. This CDR3 comprises 15 residues. With 4 bases removed from V and 2 bases from J, the gap between germline ends came to 16 bases. CDR1 SGHDT and CDR2 YYEEEE come from the germline V gene.

The rearrangement joins TRBV5-6 to TRBJ2-7; D might be TRBD1 (5 bases). The TCR originated in a woman aged 25 to 39 with COVID-19, enrolled during active disease. Sample: peripheral blood. The CDR3 region is CASSKRQTFAYEQYF. The CDR3 DNA is TGTGCCAGCAGCAAGAGACAGACGTTTGCCTACGAGCAGTACTTC.